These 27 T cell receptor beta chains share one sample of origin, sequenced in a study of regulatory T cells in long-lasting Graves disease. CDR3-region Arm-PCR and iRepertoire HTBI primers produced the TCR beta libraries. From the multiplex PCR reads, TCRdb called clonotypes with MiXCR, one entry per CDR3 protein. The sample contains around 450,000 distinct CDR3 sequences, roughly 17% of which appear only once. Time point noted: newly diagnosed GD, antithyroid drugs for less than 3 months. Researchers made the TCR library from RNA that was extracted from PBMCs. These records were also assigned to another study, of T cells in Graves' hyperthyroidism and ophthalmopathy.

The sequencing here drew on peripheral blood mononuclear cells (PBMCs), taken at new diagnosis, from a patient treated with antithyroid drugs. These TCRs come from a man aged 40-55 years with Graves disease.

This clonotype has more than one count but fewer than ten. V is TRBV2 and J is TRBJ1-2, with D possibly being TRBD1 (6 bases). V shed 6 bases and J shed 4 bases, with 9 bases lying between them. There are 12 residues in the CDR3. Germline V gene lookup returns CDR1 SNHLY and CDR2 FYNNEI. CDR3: CASSGQFYGYTF. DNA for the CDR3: TGTGCCAGCAGCGGACAGTTCTATGGCTACACCTTC.

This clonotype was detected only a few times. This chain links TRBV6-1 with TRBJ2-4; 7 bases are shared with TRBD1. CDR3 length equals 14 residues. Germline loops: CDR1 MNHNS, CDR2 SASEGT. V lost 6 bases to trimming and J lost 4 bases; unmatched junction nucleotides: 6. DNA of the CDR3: TGTGCCAGCAGACGGGACAGCGAAAAAAACATTCAGTACTTC. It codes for CASRRDSEKNIQYF.

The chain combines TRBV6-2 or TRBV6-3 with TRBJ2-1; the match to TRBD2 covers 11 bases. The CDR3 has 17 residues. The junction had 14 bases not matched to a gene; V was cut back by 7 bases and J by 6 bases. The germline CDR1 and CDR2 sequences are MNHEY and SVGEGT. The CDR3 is CASTPGTSGQGSNEQFF. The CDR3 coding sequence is TGTGCCAGCACTCCAGGGACTAGCGGACAGGGCTCCAATGAGCAGTTCTTC.

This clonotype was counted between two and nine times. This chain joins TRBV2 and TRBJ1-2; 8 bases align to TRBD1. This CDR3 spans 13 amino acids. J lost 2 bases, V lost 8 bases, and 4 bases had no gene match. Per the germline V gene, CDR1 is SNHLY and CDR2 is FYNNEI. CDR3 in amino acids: CASVPGGNYGYTF. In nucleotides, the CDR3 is TGTGCCAGCGTCCCAGGGGGCAACTATGGCTACACCTTC.

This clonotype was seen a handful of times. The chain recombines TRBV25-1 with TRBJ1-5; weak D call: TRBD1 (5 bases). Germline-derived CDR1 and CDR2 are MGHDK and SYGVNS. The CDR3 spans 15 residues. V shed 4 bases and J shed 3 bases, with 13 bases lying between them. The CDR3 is CASSAGGLINQPQHF. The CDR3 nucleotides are TGTGCCAGCAGTGCCGGGGGACTCATCAATCAGCCCCAGCATTTT.

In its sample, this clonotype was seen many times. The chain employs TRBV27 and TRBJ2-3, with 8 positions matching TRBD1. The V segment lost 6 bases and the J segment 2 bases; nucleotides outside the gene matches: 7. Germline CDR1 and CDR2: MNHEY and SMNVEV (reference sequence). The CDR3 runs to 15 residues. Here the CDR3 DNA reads TGTGCCAGCAGCAGCCGGGACAGGCACACAGATACGCAGTATTTT. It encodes CASSSRDRHTDTQYF.

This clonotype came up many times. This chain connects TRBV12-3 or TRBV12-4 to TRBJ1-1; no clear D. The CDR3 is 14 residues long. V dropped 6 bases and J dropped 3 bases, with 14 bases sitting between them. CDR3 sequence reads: CASSQRGAYTEAFF. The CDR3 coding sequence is TGTGCCAGCAGCCAGCGAGGTGCGTACACTGAAGCTTTCTTT.

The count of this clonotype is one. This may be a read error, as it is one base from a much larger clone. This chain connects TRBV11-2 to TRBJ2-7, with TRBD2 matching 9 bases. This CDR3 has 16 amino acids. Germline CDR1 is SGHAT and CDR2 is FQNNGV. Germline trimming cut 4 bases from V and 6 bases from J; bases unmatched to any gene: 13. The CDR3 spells CASSSFSSGRTGEQYF. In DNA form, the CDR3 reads TGTGCCAGCAGCTCATTTTCGAGCGGGAGGACCGGCGAGCAGTACTTC.

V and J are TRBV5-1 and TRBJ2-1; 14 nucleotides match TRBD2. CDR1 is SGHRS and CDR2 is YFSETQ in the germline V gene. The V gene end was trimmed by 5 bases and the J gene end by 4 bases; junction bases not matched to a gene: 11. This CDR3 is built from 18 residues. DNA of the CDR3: TGCGCCAGCAGTAAGGGACTAGCGGGAGCCGAGAGGTACAATGAGCAGTTCTTC. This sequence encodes CASSKGLAGAERYNEQFF.

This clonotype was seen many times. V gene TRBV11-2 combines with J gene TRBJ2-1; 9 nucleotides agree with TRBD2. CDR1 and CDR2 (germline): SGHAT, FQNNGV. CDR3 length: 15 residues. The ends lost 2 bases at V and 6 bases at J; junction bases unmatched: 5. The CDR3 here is CASSLHSGSSNEQFF. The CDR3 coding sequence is TGTGCCAGCAGCTTACATAGCGGGAGCTCCAATGAGCAGTTCTTC.

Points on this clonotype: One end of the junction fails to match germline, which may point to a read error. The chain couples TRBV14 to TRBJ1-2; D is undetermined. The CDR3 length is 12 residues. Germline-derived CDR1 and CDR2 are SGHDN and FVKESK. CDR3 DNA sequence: TGTGCCAGCGGCCATGCAAACTATGGCTACACCTTC. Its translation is CASGHANYGYTF.

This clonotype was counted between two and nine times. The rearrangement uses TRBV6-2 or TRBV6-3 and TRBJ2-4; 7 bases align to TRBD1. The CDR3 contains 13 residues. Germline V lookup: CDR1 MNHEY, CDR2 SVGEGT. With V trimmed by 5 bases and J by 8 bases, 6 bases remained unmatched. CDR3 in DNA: TGTGCCAGCAGTACCCGACAGGGAGACATTCAGTACTTC. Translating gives CASSTRQGDIQYF.

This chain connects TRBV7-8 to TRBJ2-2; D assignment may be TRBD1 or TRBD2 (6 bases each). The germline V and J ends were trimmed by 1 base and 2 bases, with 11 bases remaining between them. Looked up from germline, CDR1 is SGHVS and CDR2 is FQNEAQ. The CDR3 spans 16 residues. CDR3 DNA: TGTGCCAGCAGCTTAGTTGCGGGGACAAACACCGGGGAGCTGTTTTTT. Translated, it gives CASSLVAGTNTGELFF.

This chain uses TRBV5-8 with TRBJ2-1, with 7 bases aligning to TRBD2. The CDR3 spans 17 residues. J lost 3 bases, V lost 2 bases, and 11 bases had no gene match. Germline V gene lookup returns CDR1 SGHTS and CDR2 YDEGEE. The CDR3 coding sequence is TGTGCCAGCAGCTTAGCGGGGAGTGGTCCCCTCTACAATGAGCAGTTCTTC. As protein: CASSLAGSGPLYNEQFF.

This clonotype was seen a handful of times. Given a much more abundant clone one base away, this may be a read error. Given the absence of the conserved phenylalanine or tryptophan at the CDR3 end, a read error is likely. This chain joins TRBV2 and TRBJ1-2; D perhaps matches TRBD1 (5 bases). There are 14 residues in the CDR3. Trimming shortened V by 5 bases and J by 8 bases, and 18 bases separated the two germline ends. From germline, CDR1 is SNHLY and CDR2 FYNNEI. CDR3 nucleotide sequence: TGTGCCAGCAGTCGGTCCGGGACTGTCTTCGGCTACACCTCC. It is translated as CASSRSGTVFGYTS.

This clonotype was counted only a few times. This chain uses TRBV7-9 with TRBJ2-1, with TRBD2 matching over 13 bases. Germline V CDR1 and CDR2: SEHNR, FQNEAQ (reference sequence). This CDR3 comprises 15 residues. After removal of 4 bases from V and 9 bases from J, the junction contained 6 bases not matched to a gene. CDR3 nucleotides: TGTGCCAGCAGCTACCGACTAGCGGGAGGTCGTGAGCAGTTCTTC. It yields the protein CASSYRLAGGREQFF.

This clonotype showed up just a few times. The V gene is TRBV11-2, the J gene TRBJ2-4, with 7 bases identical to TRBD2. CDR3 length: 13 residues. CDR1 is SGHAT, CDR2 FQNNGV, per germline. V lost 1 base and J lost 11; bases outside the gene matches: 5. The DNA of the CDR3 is TGTGCCAGCAGCTTAGGGCTAGCGGATGTTCAGTACTTC. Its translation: CASSLGLADVQYF.

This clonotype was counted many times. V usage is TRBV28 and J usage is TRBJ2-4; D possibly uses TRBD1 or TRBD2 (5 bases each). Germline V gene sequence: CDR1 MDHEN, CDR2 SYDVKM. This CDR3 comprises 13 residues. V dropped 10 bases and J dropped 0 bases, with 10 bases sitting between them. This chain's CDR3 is CATGGIAKNIQYF. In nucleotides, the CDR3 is TGTGCCACTGGGGGAATAGCCAAAAACATTCAGTACTTC. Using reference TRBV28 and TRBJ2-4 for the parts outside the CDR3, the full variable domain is DVKVTQSSRYLVKRTGEKVFLECVQDMDHENMFWYRQDPGLGLRLIYFSYDVKMKEKGDIPEGYSVSREKKERFSLILESASTNQTSMYLCATGGIAKNIQYFGAGTRLSVL.

CDR3 residues: CASSFGKNNEQFF. For the CDR3, the DNA is TGTGCCAGCAGTTTCGGCAAAAACAATGAGCAGTTCTTC. The chain links TRBV27 to TRBJ2-1; D call uncertain. V lost 3 bases, J lost 5 bases, and 8 bases lay in between. CDR1 is MNHEY and CDR2 is SMNVEV in the germline V gene (reference sequence). There are 13 residues in the CDR3.

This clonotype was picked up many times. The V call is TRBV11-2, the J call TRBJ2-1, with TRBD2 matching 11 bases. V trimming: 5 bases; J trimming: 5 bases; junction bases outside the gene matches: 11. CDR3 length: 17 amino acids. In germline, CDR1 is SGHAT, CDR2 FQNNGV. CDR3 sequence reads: CASSHPTSGIVNNEQFF. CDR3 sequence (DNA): TGTGCCAGCAGCCACCCGACTAGCGGGATTGTTAACAATGAGCAGTTCTTC.

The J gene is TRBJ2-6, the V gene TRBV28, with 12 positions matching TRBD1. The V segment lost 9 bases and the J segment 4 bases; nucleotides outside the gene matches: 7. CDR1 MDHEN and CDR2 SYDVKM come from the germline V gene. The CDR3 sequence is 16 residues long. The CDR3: CASTGTGGAGANVLTF. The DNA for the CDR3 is TGTGCCAGTACCGGGACAGGGGGCGCCGGGGCCAACGTCCTGACTTTC.

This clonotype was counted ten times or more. This CDR3 is CASSPLDRGAGELFF. CDR3 DNA: TGTGCCAGCAGCCCCCTGGACAGGGGGGCCGGGGAGCTGTTTTTT. V gene TRBV7-2 combines with J gene TRBJ2-2, with 10 bases matching TRBD1. The CDR3 consists of 15 residues. With 5 bases clipped from V and 6 bases from J, the junction kept 6 bases outside the gene matches. CDR1 is SGHTA, CDR2 FQGNSA, per germline.

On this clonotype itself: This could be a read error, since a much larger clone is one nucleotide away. Written as DNA, the CDR3 is TGTACCAGCAGTTACGCCAGTCCTGGGGAGCAGTTCTTC. It codes for CTSSYASPGEQFF. V usage is TRBV6-2 or TRBV6-3 and J usage is TRBJ2-1; D unresolved. The germline gives CDR1 MNHEY, CDR2 SVGEGT. The CDR3 has 13 residues.

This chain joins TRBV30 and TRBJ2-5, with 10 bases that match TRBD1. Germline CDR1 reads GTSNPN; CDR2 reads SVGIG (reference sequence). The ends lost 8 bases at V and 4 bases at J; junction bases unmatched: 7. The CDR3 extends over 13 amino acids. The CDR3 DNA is TGTGCCCTAAGACAGGGGGCCGGAGAGACCCAGTACTTC. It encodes CALRQGAGETQYF.

CDR3 region: CASSPWTLGTGELFF. The CDR3 nucleotides are TGTGCCAGCAGCCCGTGGACCCTAGGGACCGGGGAGCTGTTTTTT. This chain joins TRBV3-1 and TRBJ2-2; D unresolved. Trimming removed 4 bases at V and 5 bases at J, with 14 bases between. CDR3 length: 15 amino acids. Germline CDR1 LGHDT, CDR2 YNNKEL (reference sequence).

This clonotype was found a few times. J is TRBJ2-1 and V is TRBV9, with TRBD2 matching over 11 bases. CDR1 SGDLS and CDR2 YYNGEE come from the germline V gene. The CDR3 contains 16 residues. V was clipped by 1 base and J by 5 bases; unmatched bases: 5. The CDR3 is CASSVRAGLADNEQFF. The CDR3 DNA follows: TGTGCCAGCAGCGTACGGGCGGGACTAGCGGACAATGAGCAGTTCTTC.

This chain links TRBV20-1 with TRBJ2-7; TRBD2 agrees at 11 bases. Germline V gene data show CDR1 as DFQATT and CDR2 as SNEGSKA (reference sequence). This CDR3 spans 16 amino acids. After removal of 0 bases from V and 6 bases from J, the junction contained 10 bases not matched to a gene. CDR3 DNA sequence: TGCAGTGCTAGAGATAGTTGGACTAGCGGGTCTCGCGAGCAGTACTTC. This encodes CSARDSWTSGSREQYF.